These 31 T cell receptor beta chains share one sample of origin, sequenced in a study of blood T cells in healthy people across ages. With a J-beta primer mix and a sample-barcoded 5' primer, a second PCR ran 7 to 11 cycles. TCRdb re-called the 5' RACE reads through MiXCR, storing one row per CDR3 protein. The sample yields hundreds of thousands of distinct CDR3 sequences, under 50% seen once. The source material was blood. The origin of the receptors is a man aged 25 to 40 in good health.

This clonotype has only a few counts. In DNA, the CDR3 is TGTGCCAGCAGTGAACTTCAGGGGGCACATTATGGCTACACCTTC. Amino acid sequence: CASSELQGAHYGYTF. This sequence joins TRBV25-1 and TRBJ1-2; the match to TRBD1 covers 8 bases. The CDR3 extends over 15 amino acids. Germline CDR1 MGHDK, CDR2 SYGVNS. The V segment lost 2 bases and the J segment 5 bases; nucleotides outside the gene matches: 7.

The chain uses TRBV4-3 and TRBJ2-1; 8 bases fit TRBD2. The CDR3 sequence is 16 residues long. The trim removed 0 bases at V and 4 bases at J, leaving 5 bases unmatched. CDR1 LGHNA and CDR2 YSLEER come from the germline V gene. The CDR3 nucleotides are TGCGCCAGCAGCCAAGATGCAGCGGGGGTGTACAATGAGCAGTTCTTC. It encodes CASSQDAAGVYNEQFF.

This clonotype was counted a few times. Relative to the germline gene, one junction end is altered; a read error may explain this. The chain is built from TRBV7-8 and TRBJ2-7; the D gene is possibly TRBD1 (6 bases). The CDR3 is 16 residues long. The germline V gene has CDR1 SGHVS and CDR2 FQNEAQ. CDR3 region: CASSLALGGSSYEQYF. The CDR3 bases are TGTGCCAGCAGTTTAGCCCTAGGGGGAAGCTCCTACGAGCAGTACTTC.

The gene calls are TRBV27 and TRBJ2-7; D is possibly TRBD1 or TRBD2 (5 bases each). Per germline, CDR1 MNHEY and CDR2 SMNVEV (reference sequence). The CDR3 covers 15 residues. V shed 6 bases and J shed 4 bases, with 19 bases lying between them. The CDR3 region has the DNA TGTGCCAGCAGGCGACAGCAATCTGAGGGGTACGAGCAGTACTTC. This codes for CASRRQQSEGYEQYF.

The chain carries TRBV9 and TRBJ2-6, with a possible D match to TRBD2 (5 bases). The ends were cut back, 3 bases at V and 0 bases at J, with 13 bases in the middle. The germline gives CDR1 SGDLS, CDR2 YYNGEE. The CDR3 has 17 residues. The CDR3 region has the DNA TGTGCCAGCAGCGGGGATTCGGGGATCTCTGGGGCCAACGTCCTGACTTTC. It specifies CASSGDSGISGANVLTF.

This clonotype has only a few counts. The chain combines TRBV12-3 or TRBV12-4 with TRBJ2-1; 12 bases line up with TRBD2. The CDR3 has 17 residues. The junction had 10 bases not matched to a gene; V was cut back by 1 base and J by 9 bases. CDR3 residues: CASSLGLAGGPRGEQFF. In DNA form, the CDR3 reads TGTGCCAGCAGTTTAGGGCTAGCGGGGGGGCCACGGGGTGAGCAGTTCTTC.

The genes are TRBV15 and TRBJ2-7, with TRBD2 matching 10 bases. With V trimmed by 7 bases and J by 4 bases, 7 bases remained unmatched. CDR3 length equals 14 residues. The V gene's germline CDR1 is LNHNV and CDR2 YYDKDF (reference sequence). CDR3 residues: CATKKASGGYEQYF. Written as DNA, the CDR3 is TGTGCCACCAAGAAAGCTAGCGGGGGTTACGAGCAGTACTTC.

This sequence joins TRBV2 and TRBJ2-5; a weak D match, TRBD1 (6 bases). V lost 3 bases and J 5 bases, leaving 10 bases between the germline ends. This CDR3 comprises 13 residues. CDR1 is SNHLY, CDR2 FYNNEI, per germline. CDR3 DNA: TGTGCCAGCAGTGATCTGGGGGCGGAGACCCAGTACTTC. The encoded protein is CASSDLGAETQYF.

As concerns this clonotype: This may come from a read error, since a much larger clone is one base off. The V call is TRBV7-9, the J call TRBJ2-3, with D unresolved. This CDR3 spans 12 amino acids. CDR1 is SEHNR, CDR2 FQNEAQ, per germline (reference sequence). This CDR3 reads CAGSSVADTQYF. The DNA for the CDR3 is TGTGCCGGCAGCTCAGTAGCAGATACGCAGTATTTT.

The chain is built from TRBV6-2 or TRBV6-3 and TRBJ2-7, with TRBD1 matching 11 bases. This CDR3 region has 15 residues. Trimming cost V 5 bases and J 3 bases; bases outside gene matches: 6. Germline CDR1 is MNHEY and CDR2 is SVGEGT. CDR3 sequence (DNA): TGTGCCAGCAGTACCGGGACAGGGGGGCTCTACGAGCAGTACTTC. Translated, it gives CASSTGTGGLYEQYF.

There are a few counts of this clonotype. This may arise from a read error, as a much more abundant clone is one base away. V gene TRBV7-9 combines with J gene TRBJ2-1, with TRBD1 as a possible D gene (6 bases). This CDR3 comprises 16 residues. The V end lost 5 bases, the J end lost 2 bases, and 16 bases lay between the germline ends. Germline assignment: CDR1 SEHNR and CDR2 FQNEAQ (reference sequence). CDR3 sequence: CASSSQDSGPYNEQFF. The CDR3 DNA reads TGTGCCAGCAGCAGCCAGGACAGCGGCCCCTACAATGAGCAGTTCTTC.

About this clonotype: One end of the junction does not line up with germline, which may come from a read error. The gene calls are TRBV4-3 and TRBJ2-1, with D hard to call. Per germline, CDR1 LGHNA and CDR2 YSLEER. CDR3 length: 15 residues. CDR3 in amino acids: CTSSQEYSWYNEQFF. The CDR3 bases are TGCACCAGCAGCCAAGAATATTCCTGGTACAATGAGCAGTTCTTC.

This clonotype appeared a few times. The gene calls are TRBV16 and TRBJ1-6, with D uncertain. The CDR3 extends over 15 amino acids. Deletions cut 0 bases from V and 7 bases from J, with 10 bases between. Germline CDR1 is KGHSY and CDR2 is FQNENV. CDR3 sequence reads: CASSQSYVPNSPLHF. The CDR3 DNA is TGTGCCAGCAGCCAATCGTATGTTCCCAATTCACCCCTCCACTTT.

This chain connects TRBV7-2 to TRBJ1-5; 8 bases align to TRBD1. This CDR3 spans 16 amino acids. V lost 4 bases to trimming and J lost 0 bases; unmatched junction nucleotides: 5. Germline values: CDR1 SGHTA, CDR2 FQGNSA. CDR3 sequence reads: CASSSTGGYSNQPQHF. The DNA for the CDR3 is TGTGCCAGCAGCTCTACAGGGGGTTATAGCAATCAGCCCCAGCATTTT.

For the CDR3, the DNA is TGTGCCAGCAGCCCGGTGGGACTAGCAGCGAGGGAGCAGTACTTC. It translates to CASSPVGLAAREQYF. This chain uses TRBV5-6 with TRBJ2-5; TRBD2 matches 9 bases. Germline values: CDR1 SGHDT, CDR2 YYEEEE. V dropped 4 bases and J dropped 11; count of bases not matched to a gene: 15. The CDR3 has 15 amino acids.

J is TRBJ2-5 and V is TRBV29-1; D is uncertain. The CDR3 totals 14 residues. In germline, CDR1 is SQVTM, CDR2 ANQGSEA. V gave up 3 bases and J gave up 1 base, with 12 bases separating them. The CDR3: CSVDYGDPQETQYF. CDR3 coding DNA: TGCAGCGTTGACTACGGAGACCCCCAAGAGACCCAGTACTTC.

The sample holds many counts of this clonotype. The V gene is TRBV20-1, the J gene TRBJ2-5; TRBD1 agrees at 7 bases. V lost 8 bases and J lost 9; bases outside the gene matches: 9. Germline V gene data show CDR1 as DFQATT and CDR2 as SNEGSKA (reference sequence). The CDR3 is 11 residues long. The CDR3 nucleotides read TGCAGTATAGGGGGCGTAGGGGCCCAGTACTTC. Translated: CSIGGVGAQYF.

The chain uses TRBV4-2 and TRBJ2-3; 8 nucleotides line up with TRBD2. The CDR3 runs 16 residues. V lost 1 base, J lost 7 bases, and 10 bases stayed unmatched. Per the germline V gene, CDR1 is LGHNA and CDR2 is YNFKEQ. The CDR3 DNA sequence: TGTGCCAGCAGCCAAGTTGAGGCGGGGGGACTATATACGCAGTATTTT. Its translation is CASSQVEAGGLYTQYF.

CDR3 nucleotides: TGTGCCAGCAGGGACAGGGGGCTCTACAATGAGCAGTTCTTC. Encoded protein: CASRDRGLYNEQFF. The chain has TRBV6-5 and TRBJ2-1, with 11 bases aligning to TRBD1. The ends lost 6 bases at V and 3 bases at J; junction bases unmatched: 1. CDR1 is MNHEY and CDR2 is SVGAGI in the germline V gene. The CDR3 consists of 14 residues.

This clonotype appeared a single time. The chain is built from TRBV20-1 and TRBJ1-2, with TRBD1 identical over 9 bases. The CDR3 sequence is 15 residues long. Germline loops: CDR1 DFQATT, CDR2 SNEGSKA (reference sequence). The V segment lost 4 bases and the J segment 2 bases; nucleotides outside the gene matches: 8. In nucleotides, the CDR3 is TGCAGTGCTACCAAACCCGGGACAGGGAACTATGGCTACACCTTC. Amino acids: CSATKPGTGNYGYTF.

The V and J genes are TRBV6-5 and TRBJ2-5; TRBD2 might be the D (6 bases). The V gene's germline CDR1 is MNHEY and CDR2 SVGAGI. This CDR3 spans 13 amino acids. The ends were cut back, 5 bases at V and 7 bases at J, with 14 bases in the middle. The CDR3 sequence: CASSGGPPGTQYF. The CDR3 nucleotides read TGTGCCAGCAGTGGAGGGCCTCCGGGGACCCAGTACTTC.

The rearrangement uses TRBV20-1 and TRBJ2-6; D is perhaps TRBD2 (6 bases). The germline gives CDR1 DFQATT, CDR2 SNEGSKA (reference sequence). Trimming pared 0 bases from V and 2 bases from J, leaving 8 bases between. The CDR3 loop spans 15 amino acids. Here the CDR3 reads CSAREEGTGANVLTF. CDR3 coding DNA: TGCAGTGCTAGAGAGGAGGGGACTGGGGCCAACGTCCTGACTTTC.

The DNA for the CDR3 is TGCAGTGCGGGAGCGGGGGGCCTCTACAATGAGCAGTTCTTC. Its protein product is CSAGAGGLYNEQFF. This chain uses TRBV20-1 with TRBJ2-1, with 9 bases lining up with TRBD2. The CDR3 has 14 amino acids. Germline lookup yields CDR1 DFQATT and CDR2 SNEGSKA (reference sequence). The V and J ends lost 6 bases and 3 bases, in that order; junction bases with no gene match: 6.

The CDR3 reads CASSPDGGTQYF. The CDR3 DNA is TGTGCCAGCAGCCCGGATGGAGGAACCCAGTACTTC. The J gene is TRBJ2-5, the V gene TRBV27; a possible D gene is TRBD2 (5 bases). V dropped 6 bases and J dropped 8 bases, with 13 bases sitting between them. Germline V gene sequence: CDR1 MNHEY, CDR2 SMNVEV (reference sequence). The CDR3 is 12 amino acids.

The V call is TRBV30, the J call TRBJ2-7; D uncertain. The CDR3 extends over 12 amino acids. Germline lookup yields CDR1 GTSNPN and CDR2 SVGIG (reference sequence). The germline V and J ends were trimmed by 3 bases and 6 bases, with 12 bases remaining between them. The CDR3 DNA sequence: TGTGCCTGGAGCTTGACTGGGATCGAGCAGTACTTC. It codes for CAWSLTGIEQYF.

This chain connects TRBV4-1 to TRBJ2-2; D unresolved. Germline CDR1 MGHRA, CDR2 YSYEKL. Trimming removed 4 bases at V and 9 bases at J, with 6 bases between. The CDR3 is 11 residues long. The CDR3 reads CASSRTRELFF. CDR3 bases: TGCGCCAGCAGCCGTACCAGGGAGCTGTTTTTT.

The gene calls are TRBV7-8 and TRBJ2-1, with TRBD2 as a possible D gene (5 bases). Trimming removed 2 bases at V and 9 bases at J, with 17 bases between. The CDR3 covers 15 residues. Germline V CDR1 and CDR2: SGHVS, FQNEAQ. The CDR3 nucleotides read TGTGCCAGCAGCTTACGGCCCTTTAGCGAAGGTGAGCAGTTCTTC. Translated: CASSLRPFSEGEQFF.

V is TRBV4-1 and J is TRBJ2-5; D call uncertain. The CDR3 has 14 residues. Between the trimmed V and J ends, which lost 1 base and 3 bases, there was a span of 9 bases. Looked up from germline, CDR1 is MGHRA and CDR2 is YSYEKL. The CDR3 coding sequence is TGCGCCAGCAGCCAAGTTGCGTCAAAAGAGACCCAGTACTTC. Translation: CASSQVASKETQYF.

This clonotype was seen a single time. V usage is TRBV29-1 and J usage is TRBJ2-5; TRBD2 might be the D (6 bases). The CDR3 contains 12 residues. Trimming stripped 7 bases from V and 4 bases from J, with 13 bases between. Germline V lookup: CDR1 SQVTM, CDR2 ANQGSEA. The CDR3 here is CSATLGGETQYF. In DNA form, the CDR3 reads TGCAGCGCCACCCTCGGGGGAGAGACCCAGTACTTC.

The chain couples TRBV4-2 to TRBJ1-1; D remains ambiguous. Per germline, CDR1 LGHNA and CDR2 YNFKEQ. Trimming pared 1 base from V and 5 bases from J, leaving 8 bases between. The CDR3 length is 13 residues. The chain's CDR3 is CASSQVEGTEAFF. The CDR3 nucleotides are TGTGCCAGCAGCCAAGTCGAGGGTACTGAAGCTTTCTTT.

This clonotype was picked up a small number of times. The gene calls are TRBV11-1 and TRBJ1-2; D remains unclear. The CDR3 sequence is 18 residues long. V lost 0 bases and J lost 0, with 17 bases in between. The germline gives CDR1 SGHAT, CDR2 FQDESV (reference sequence). CDR3 sequence reads: CASSLAGRSPAPNYGYTF. CDR3 bases: TGTGCCAGCAGCTTAGCGGGCAGATCACCCGCGCCTAACTATGGCTACACCTTC.